This record concerns one T cell receptor (beta chain) sequence. Its specificity is not known. This CDR3 has 13 residues. The TRB libraries of cDNA were built by UMI-labeled 5' RACE. After re-calling the 5' RACE reads, TCRdb lists one entry per CDR3 protein, DNA absent. This sample's clone table lists around 130,000 distinct CDR3 sequences. The data were taken from a study of CXCR3-negative and CXCR3-positive naive CD8 T cells. Broader study findings: Comparison of naive CXCR3-negative and CXCR3-positive cells revealed similar TRBV-TRBJ usage, while memory cells differed. Much lower diversity was found in memory CD8+ cells, while both naive subsets had comparably high diversity. Naive cells with CXCR3 showed TRB CDR3s that were more hydrophobic than those in CXCR3-negative naive cells.

The receptor's source is a human donor in good health. Some clones in this sample may be carry-over from other donors' samples. The rearrangement joins TRBV12-3 or TRBV12-4 to TRBJ1-2; checking the TCRdb D call of TRBD1 is not possible without DNA. Input material: naive CXCR3+ CD8+ T cells from blood. The subset here: CD45RO-CCR7+CD27+CD95- naive CD8+ T cells expressing CXCR3 (TNR3+). CDR3 region: CASSLAPVYGYTF.